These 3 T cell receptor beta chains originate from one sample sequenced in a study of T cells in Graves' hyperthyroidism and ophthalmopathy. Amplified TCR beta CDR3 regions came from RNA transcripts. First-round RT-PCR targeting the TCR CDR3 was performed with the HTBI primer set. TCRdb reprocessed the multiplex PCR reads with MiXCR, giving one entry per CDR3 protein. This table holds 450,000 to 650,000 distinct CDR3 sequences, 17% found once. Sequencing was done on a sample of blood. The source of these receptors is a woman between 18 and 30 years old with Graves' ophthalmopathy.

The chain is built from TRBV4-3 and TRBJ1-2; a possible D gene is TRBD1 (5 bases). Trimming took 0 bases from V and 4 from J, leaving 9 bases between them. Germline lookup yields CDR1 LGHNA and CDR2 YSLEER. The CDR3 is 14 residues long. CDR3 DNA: TGCGCCAGCAGCCAAGACCCGGGGGGCTATGGCTACACCTTC. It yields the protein CASSQDPGGYGYTF.

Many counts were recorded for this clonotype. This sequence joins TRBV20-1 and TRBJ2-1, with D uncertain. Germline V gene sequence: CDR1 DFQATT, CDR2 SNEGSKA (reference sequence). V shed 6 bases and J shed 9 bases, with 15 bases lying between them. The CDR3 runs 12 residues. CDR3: CSAMPHLGEQFF. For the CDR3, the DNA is TGCAGTGCGATGCCCCACCTCGGTGAGCAGTTCTTC.

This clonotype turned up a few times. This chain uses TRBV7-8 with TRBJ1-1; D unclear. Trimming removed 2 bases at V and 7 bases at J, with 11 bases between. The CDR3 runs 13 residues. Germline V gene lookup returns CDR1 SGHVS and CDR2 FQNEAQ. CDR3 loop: CASSLRTYYEAFF. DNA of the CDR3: TGTGCCAGCAGCTTAAGGACGTACTATGAAGCTTTCTTT.